Listed below are T cell receptor beta chains from one sample, sequenced in a study of Graves' ophthalmopathy and Graves' hyperthyroidism. Via MiXCR, TCRdb re-called the multiplex PCR reads, giving one row per CDR3 protein. The data show roughly 1.1 million distinct CDR3 sequences, about 36% seen once. Sample: peripheral blood or thyroid tissue (not recorded which). Receptors originate from an adult man with Graves' hyperthyroidism. The CDR3 runs from the conserved cysteine through the conserved F or W. The order of the fields is D gene, clone size, J gene, V gene, CDR3 protein, CDR3 DNA. The D gene is left open where the match is weak. The size entry is marked missing in some rows and otherwise reads once, few, many or a size class.

d_call: -
clone_size: -
j_call: TRBJ2-2
v_call: TRBV12-5
cdr3_aa: CASGFGKGELFF
cdr3_nt: TGTGCTAGTGGTTTTGGGAAAGGGGAGCTGTTTTTT

d_call: -
clone_size: many
j_call: TRBJ1-5
v_call: TRBV20-1
cdr3_aa: CSARSDGNQPQHF
cdr3_nt: TGCAGTGCTAGATCTGATGGCAATCAGCCCCAGCATTTT

d_call: -
clone_size: many
j_call: TRBJ2-7
v_call: TRBV14
cdr3_aa: CASSRQAYEQYF
cdr3_nt: TGTGCCAGCAGCCGACAGGCCTACGAGCAGTACTTC

d_call: -
clone_size: -
j_call: TRBJ2-7
v_call: TRBV29-1
cdr3_aa: CSVEQGHKQYF
cdr3_nt: TGCAGCGTTGAGCAGGGTCACAAGCAGTACTTT

d_call: -
clone_size: many
j_call: TRBJ2-5
v_call: TRBV24-1
cdr3_aa: CATSRDSAETQYF
cdr3_nt: TGTGCCACCAGTCGTGACTCTGCCGAGACCCAGTACTTC

d_call: TRBD1
clone_size: -
j_call: TRBJ2-6
v_call: TRBV20-1
cdr3_aa: CSARAYRGTGQQVLPGANVLTF
cdr3_nt: TGCAGTGCTAGAGCATATAGAGGGACAGGGCAGCAAGTTTTGCCTGGGGCCAACGTCCTGACTTTC

d_call: TRBD2
clone_size: many
j_call: TRBJ2-7
v_call: TRBV14
cdr3_aa: CASSRPTGTSPYEQYF
cdr3_nt: TGTGCCAGCAGCCGCCCGACCGGGACTAGCCCCTACGAGCAGTACTTC

d_call: -
clone_size: -
j_call: TRBJ1-4
v_call: TRBV9
cdr3_aa: CASSQESVPNEKLFF
cdr3_nt: TGTGCCAGCAGCCAAGAGTCCGTTCCTAATGAAAAACTGTTTTTT

d_call: -
clone_size: once
j_call: TRBJ1-5
v_call: TRBV6-5
cdr3_aa: CASSRRTDNSNQPQHF
cdr3_nt: TGTGCCAGCAGCAGACGGACCGACAATAGCAATCAGCCCCAGCATTTT

d_call: -
clone_size: many
j_call: TRBJ2-5
v_call: TRBV29-1
cdr3_aa: CSVEELGVPETQYF
cdr3_nt: TGCAGCGTTGAAGAATTGGGAGTACCAGAGACCCAGTACTTC

d_call: TRBD2
clone_size: -
j_call: TRBJ2-2
v_call: TRBV2
cdr3_aa: CASLSSGSSGGTGELFF
cdr3_nt: TGTGCCAGCTTGTCTAGCGGGAGTAGCGGGGGGACCGGGGAGCTGTTTTTT

d_call: -
clone_size: -
j_call: TRBJ1-1
v_call: TRBV5-5
cdr3_aa: CASSMFSNTKAFF
cdr3_nt: TGTGCCAGCAGTATGTTCTCCAACACTAAAGCTTTCTTT

d_call: -
clone_size: -
j_call: TRBJ2-5
v_call: TRBV5-1
cdr3_aa: CASSFGAETETQYF
cdr3_nt: TGTGCCAGCAGCTTTGGGGCGGAGACGGAGACCCAGTACTTC

d_call: -
clone_size: -
j_call: TRBJ2-5
v_call: TRBV6-5
cdr3_aa: CAISYSAWETQYF
cdr3_nt: TGTGCCATCAGTTACTCGGCCTGGGAGACCCAGTACTTC

d_call: -
clone_size: -
j_call: TRBJ2-3
v_call: TRBV20-1
cdr3_aa: CSASRTTDTQYF
cdr3_nt: TGCAGTGCTAGTCGGACAACGGATACGCAGTATTTT

d_call: -
clone_size: many
j_call: TRBJ2-2
v_call: TRBV29-1
cdr3_aa: CSVESGRDTGELFF
cdr3_nt: TGCAGCGTTGAATCCGGGCGAGACACCGGGGAGCTGTTTTTT